The T cell receptor (beta chain) under discussion was sequenced for a study of neurological immune-mediated disorders. Across the whole study: Of the approximately 35 patients with multiple sclerosis, roughly 30 had relapsing-remitting MS, whereas the remaining 3 had secondary progressive MS.

The sample's time point: longitudinal time-point 1 (baseline). With 2 bases removed from V and 3 bases from J, the gap between germline ends came to 5 bases. The CDR3 consists of 11 residues. The germline CDR1 and CDR2 sequences are SQVTM and ANQGSEA. The study, taken as a whole, reports: Phylogenetic grouping placed 18 of 34 multiple sclerosis patients' repertoires in one related-CDR3 cluster, a possible signature. Falling below healthy controls, multiple sclerosis showed the least TCR clonal expansion, while HTLV-1-associated myelopathy showed the most.

From 15-18 subjects, over 180 million TCR-beta sequences were obtained in each sequencing run. A single record per CDR3 protein comes from TCRdb applying MiXCR to the 5' RACE reads. The sample consists of some 38,000 distinct CDR3 sequences, less than 3.5% of them appearing once. This clonotype was seen ten or more times. Its cognate antigen is unknown. The clonotype was recovered from a woman in her sixties with multiple sclerosis. J is TRBJ2-7 and V is TRBV29-1; D ambiguous. Sample: PBMCs. The CDR3, as DNA: TGCAGCGTTGAAAGAGGCTACGAGCAGTACTTC. Amino acids: CSVERGYEQYF.